The 29 T cell receptor beta chains below come from one sample, sequenced in a study of tumor and adjacent non-tumor tissue in lung cancer. RNA was extracted from bulk tissue without any cell sorting. The normal lung tissue was taken more than 3 cm from the tumor edge. TCRbeta libraries were built with three rounds of nested PCR, modified from ARM-PCR. TCRdb reanalysed the multiplex PCR reads using MiXCR and keeps one entry per CDR3 protein. The sample holds around 80,000 distinct CDR3 sequences; 76% are singletons and the top ten take around 40%. The sample comprised distant non-tumor lung tissue. These TCRs come from a man aged 65 to 79 with non-small cell lung cancer.

A word on this clonotype: An end of the junction differs from the germline gene, which may be a read error. V usage is TRBV6-6 and J usage is TRBJ2-7, with TRBD1 identical over 8 bases. The CDR3 extends over 14 amino acids. The germline CDR1 and CDR2 sequences are MNHNY and SVGAGI (reference sequence). Written as DNA, the CDR3 is TGTGCCAGCAGTGGACAGGGAGCCTCCTACAAGCAGTACTTC. It encodes CASSGQGASYKQYF.

V gene TRBV20-1 combines with J gene TRBJ2-3, with D hard to call. V was pared by 3 bases and J by 2 bases, with 6 bases between. CDR1 and CDR2 from the germline V gene are DFQATT and SNEGSKA (reference sequence). The CDR3 totals 12 residues. CDR3 sequence: CSASPVTDTQYF. The CDR3 DNA is TGCAGTGCTAGCCCCGTCACAGATACGCAGTATTTT.

With respect to this clonotype: At one end, the junction sequence differs from germline, possibly due to a read error. The V and J genes are TRBV6-2 or TRBV6-3 and TRBJ2-3; perhaps TRBD2 as D (6 bases). The CDR3 runs 13 residues. Per germline, CDR1 MNHEY and CDR2 SVGEGT. The CDR3 DNA reads TGTGCAAGCGTAGCGGTATTTAGGGATAAGCAGTATTTT. Translated: CASVAVFRDKQYF.

This clonotype was detected once. One end of the junction is discordant with germline, which a read error may explain. The rearrangement uses TRBV4-1 and TRBJ1-2; D is possibly TRBD1 (5 bases). CDR3 length: 18 residues. The germline V gene encodes CDR1 MGHRA and CDR2 YSYEKL. The CDR3 here is CVSSQEGRTASWDYGYTF. The CDR3 coding sequence is TGCGTCAGCAGCCAAGAGGGACGGACGGCCTCGTGGGACTATGGCTACACATTC.

Regarding this clonotype: Relative to the germline gene, one junction end is altered; a read error may explain this. The chain carries TRBV4-1 and TRBJ2-7; 10 bases match TRBD2. The germline gives CDR1 MGHRA, CDR2 YSYEKL. The CDR3 sequence is 16 residues long. The CDR3 protein is CTSSRTLAGDGDEQYF. As DNA, the CDR3 is TGCACCAGCAGCCGGACTCTAGCGGGAGACGGGGACGAGCAGTACTTC.

This clonotype was seen a single time. The chain joins TRBV29-1 to TRBJ2-2, with a weak D call TRBD2 (5 bases). Germline CDR1 SQVTM, CDR2 ANQGSEA. The CDR3 is 14 amino acids. Trimming removed 6 bases at V and 3 bases at J, with 14 bases between. The chain's CDR3 is CSVYGLGDTGELFF. CDR3 nucleotide sequence: TGCAGCGTCTACGGACTGGGCGACACCGGGGAGCTGTTTTTT.

This clonotype was seen at least ten times. Here the CDR3 DNA reads TGCAGCGCGTTACTGACTAGCACAGATACGCAGTATTTT. As protein: CSALLTSTDTQYF. This chain uses TRBV29-1 with TRBJ2-3; D ambiguous. The CDR3 runs to 13 residues. V lost 7 bases and J lost 0, with 11 bases in between. Germline values: CDR1 SQVTM, CDR2 ANQGSEA.

Regarding this clonotype: This may be a read error: a much more frequent sequence differs by one nucleotide. The J gene is TRBJ2-7, the V gene TRBV20-1, with a possible D match to TRBD1 (8 bases). The CDR3 runs to 13 residues. Deletions cut 7 bases from V and 5 bases from J, with 18 bases between. Germline V lookup: CDR1 DFQATT, CDR2 SNEGSKA (reference sequence). Written as DNA, the CDR3 is TGCAGTGGCATGAGGACAGGGACTAACGAGCAGTACTTC. Translating it yields CSGMRTGTNEQYF.

This clonotype was counted a few times. It may be a read error: a sequence one base away is much more abundant. The chain is built from TRBV4-3 and TRBJ2-7; D possibly corresponds to TRBD2 (6 bases). The CDR3 runs to 14 residues. In germline, CDR1 is LGHNA, CDR2 YSLEER. Trimming removed 1 base at V and 3 bases at J, with 10 bases between. CDR3 in amino acids: CASSQAGLGYEQYF. DNA of the CDR3: TGCGCCAGCAGCCAAGCGGGACTGGGCTACGAGCAGTACTTC.

V is TRBV10-2 and J is TRBJ2-1, with D possibly being TRBD2 (6 bases). The germline V and J ends were trimmed by 6 bases and 9 bases, with 21 bases remaining between them. This CDR3 contains 15 residues. CDR1 and CDR2 from the germline V gene are WSHSY and SAAADI. DNA of the CDR3: TGCGCCAGCAGGTCCTCGGGACTCTCTTCTCGTGAGCAGTTCTTC. This codes for CASRSSGLSSREQFF.

This clonotype was observed a few times. A junction boundary mismatches the germline segment, possibly from a read error. V is TRBV4-2 and J is TRBJ1-1; no definite D call. The CDR3 runs to 9 residues. From germline, CDR1 is LGHNA and CDR2 YNFKEQ. The CDR3 reads CDSSHSIFF. The CDR3 nucleotides read TGTGACAGCAGCCACTCTATTTTCTTT.

V and J are TRBV11-1 and TRBJ1-1; possibly TRBD1 for D (6 bases). Germline V gene data show CDR1 as SGHAT and CDR2 as FQDESV (reference sequence). V was clipped by 6 bases and J by 4 bases, with 21 bases between them. There are 16 residues in the CDR3. The CDR3 DNA is TGTGCCAGCAGTTTGGGACAATGGGGCGTGATCACTGAAGCTTTCTTT. It translates to CASSLGQWGVITEAFF. Supplemented by reference TRBV11-1 and TRBJ1-1, the full variable domain reads EAEVAQSPRYKITEKSQAVAFWCDPISGHATLYWYRQILGQGPELLVQFQDESVVDDSQLPKDRFSAERLKGVDSTLKIQPAELGDSAMYLCASSLGQWGVITEAFFGQGTRLTVV.

Worth noting for this clonotype: One end of the junction fails to match germline, which may point to a read error. The rearrangement links TRBV11-2 to TRBJ2-2, with TRBD2 as a possible D gene (5 bases). Germline V gene lookup returns CDR1 SGHAT and CDR2 FQNNGV. The CDR3 runs 16 residues. CDR3 sequence reads: CACSLVGTEVAGKLFF. CDR3 sequence (DNA): TGTGCCTGTAGCTTAGTGGGCACAGAGGTTGCCGGGAAGCTGTTTTTT.

This clonotype was counted between two and nine times. This clone may be a read error of a much larger clone one base away. V gene TRBV20-1 combines with J gene TRBJ2-1; 11 nucleotides match TRBD2. The germline gives CDR1 DFQATT, CDR2 SNEGSKA (reference sequence). The CDR3 loop spans 15 amino acids. Written as DNA, the CDR3 is TGCAATGCTAGGGTGGCTAGCGGGAGGCTCAATGAGCAGTTCTTC. This translates into CNARVASGRLNEQFF.

This clonotype has only a few counts. The V call is TRBV15, the J call TRBJ2-3, with 7 positions matching TRBD2. The V segment lost 8 bases and the J segment 4 bases; nucleotides outside the gene matches: 12. Germline V lookup: CDR1 LNHNV, CDR2 YYDKDF (reference sequence). The CDR3 has 15 amino acids. The CDR3 nucleotides read TGTGCCACCCAAGCAAGGCAGGGAGGGGCAGATACGCAGTATTTT. It codes for CATQARQGGADTQYF.

In the case of this clonotype: It is likely a read error, because the conserved phenylalanine at the end of the CDR3 is missing. The chain combines TRBV5-4 with TRBJ2-7; either TRBD1 or TRBD2 may fit D (5 bases each). Per germline, CDR1 SGHNT and CDR2 YYREEE (reference sequence). This CDR3 has 15 amino acids. The CDR3 region has the DNA TGTACCAGCAGCTTGGGACCGGGACCGACCTACGGGCAGTACCTC. It specifies CTSSLGPGPTYGQYL.

Points on this clonotype: Because it lacks the conserved phenylalanine or tryptophan at the end, this CDR3 is likely a read error. This chain connects TRBV11-2 to TRBJ2-1; D perhaps matches TRBD1 (6 bases). V was shortened by 5 bases and J by 6 bases, with 14 bases between the two germline ends. Germline V gives CDR1 SGHAT, CDR2 FQNNGV. The CDR3 covers 14 residues. CDR3 coding DNA: TGTGCCAGCAGCATACAGGGAGTAACCAATGAGCAGTTCATC. The encoded protein is CASSIQGVTNEQFI.

To note about this clonotype: A read error may produce the germline difference seen at one junction end. V gene TRBV5-1 combines with J gene TRBJ2-4; a weak D match, TRBD1 (6 bases). Per the germline V gene, CDR1 is SGHRS and CDR2 is YFSETQ. The CDR3 runs to 15 residues. The CDR3 DNA reads TGCACCAGCAGCGACCCACAGGGCGCCAAAAACATTCAATACTTC. Its protein product is CTSSDPQGAKNIQYF.

About this clonotype: Sequence at one end of the junction differs from germline and may be a read error. This chain connects TRBV11-1 to TRBJ1-2, with TRBD1 matching 7 bases. The CDR3 is made up of 16 amino acids. The germline V gene encodes CDR1 SGHAT and CDR2 FQDESV (reference sequence). CDR3 protein: CASRDRQGQTSYAYTF. The DNA of the CDR3 is TGTGCCAGCAGAGACAGACAGGGACAAACCTCTTATGCCTACACCTTC. The variable domain in full, completed from reference TRBV11-1 and TRBJ1-2, reads EAEVAQSPRYKITEKSQAVAFWCDPISGHATLYWYRQILGQGPELLVQFQDESVVDDSQLPKDRFSAERLKGVDSTLKIQPAELGDSAMYLCASRDRQGQTSYAYTFGSGTRLTVV.

The chain is built from TRBV20-1 and TRBJ1-5; D could derive from TRBD1 or TRBD2 (5 bases each). Gene TRBJ2-3 matches the end of the DNA better, so the J call may be wrong. The germline V gene has CDR1 DFQATT and CDR2 SNEGSKA (reference sequence). This CDR3 contains 14 residues. The CDR3 loop is CSAGTEHSNQPQYF. In DNA form, the CDR3 reads TGCAGTGCTGGGACCGAGCATAGCAATCAACCCCAGTATTTT.

This clonotype turned up a few times. One end of the junction does not line up with germline, which may come from a read error. The chain uses TRBV11-3 and TRBJ1-1, with 7 bases that match TRBD1. Germline V gives CDR1 SGHNT, CDR2 YENEEA. This CDR3 spans 16 amino acids. CDR3 sequence reads: CASSLRDRTLSTEAFF. The CDR3 nucleotides read TGTGCCAGCAGCCTCCGGGACAGAACCCTGAGCACTGAAGCATTCTTT. The variable domain in full, with the rest retrieved from reference TRBV11-3 and TRBJ1-1, is EAGVVQSPRYKIIEKKQPVAFWCNPISGHNTLYWYLQNLGQGPELLIRYENEEAVDDSQLPKDRFSAERLKGVDSTLKIQPAELGDSAVYLCASSLRDRTLSTEAFFGQGTRLTVV.

Note on this clonotype: One end of the junction is discordant with germline, which a read error may explain. This chain connects TRBV29-1 to TRBJ2-6, with D tentatively TRBD1 or TRBD2 (5 bases each). CDR1 is SQVTM, CDR2 ANQGSEA, per germline. This CDR3 is built from 14 residues. The CDR3 loop is CSVEAEAGANVLTF. CDR3 bases: TGCAGCGTTGAGGCGGAGGCTGGGGCAAACGTCCTGACTTTC.

Details on this clonotype: The missing conserved phenylalanine or tryptophan at the end of this CDR3 makes a read error likely. The rearrangement uses TRBV6-5 and TRBJ2-5; 11 bases are a match to TRBD2. CDR1 is MNHEY and CDR2 is SVGAGI in the germline V gene. V shed 5 bases, J shed 3 bases, and the junction held 14 bases outside the gene matches. The CDR3 sequence is 18 residues long. This CDR3 is CASSPRGVLAGGEETQYL. The CDR3 bases are TGTGCCAGCAGTCCGAGGGGGGTCCTAGCGGGAGGAGAAGAGACCCAGTACCTC.

Concerning this clonotype itself: This may be a read error: a much more frequent sequence differs by one nucleotide. The gene calls are TRBV18 and TRBJ2-1; D may correspond to TRBD1 or TRBD2 (5 bases each). The CDR3 runs 15 residues. Germline V CDR1 and CDR2: KGHSH, LQKENI. CDR3 in amino acids: CASTPGPSSYNEQFF. In nucleotides, the CDR3 is TGTGCCAGCACACCGGGACCAAGCTCCTACAATGAGCAGTTCTTC.

For this clonotype: One junction end does not reproduce the germline sequence, and a read error may be involved. This chain joins TRBV6-6 and TRBJ2-1, with TRBD2 matching 10 bases. The CDR3 has 15 residues. Germline lookup yields CDR1 MNHNY and CDR2 SVGAGI (reference sequence). The chain's CDR3 is CACRTSSGGRNEEFF. DNA for the CDR3: TGTGCCTGCAGGACATCTAGCGGGGGCCGGAATGAGGAGTTCTTC.

Concerning this clonotype: The junction differs from germline at one of its ends, possibly a read error. The rearrangement uses TRBV12-3 or TRBV12-4 and TRBJ2-7, with D perhaps matching TRBD2 (5 bases). CDR3 length equals 14 residues. The CDR3 DNA reads TGTGCCAGCAGTTTACCTGGGAGTCGCTACGAGCAGTATTTC. Residues: CASSLPGSRYEQYF.

The chain has TRBV12-3 or TRBV12-4 and TRBJ2-2; D is uncertain. The V and J ends lost 6 bases and 8 bases respectively, with 19 bases between them. The CDR3 runs 15 residues. In DNA form, the CDR3 reads TGTGCCAGCAGCCCCAGGATTGGAGTTGAAGGGGAGCTGTTTTTT. Amino acids: CASSPRIGVEGELFF.

In its sample, this clonotype was seen a few times. One end of the junction fails to match germline, which may point to a read error. V gene TRBV6-5 combines with J gene TRBJ2-1, with D unclear. This CDR3 is built from 11 residues. Germline V lookup: CDR1 MNHEY, CDR2 SVGAGI. The CDR3 nucleotides read TGTGCCAGCAAAACCGGTAATGAGCACTTCTTC. Translation gives CASKTGNEHFF.

Regarding this clonotype: The junction departs from germline at one end; a sequencing error may be responsible. This chain links TRBV4-1 with TRBJ2-2; tentatively, D is TRBD2 (6 bases). Germline V lookup: CDR1 MGHRA, CDR2 YSYEKL. The CDR3 is 15 residues long. The CDR3 nucleotides read TGCGCCAGCATCCTCGGACAAGGAGGGACCGGGGAGCCGTTTTTT. Protein product: CASILGQGGTGEPFF.